The present T cell receptor beta chain was sequenced within a study of long-term antiretroviral therapy in people with HIV. The authors ran the immunoSEQ assay, v3.0, at survey level. Only in-frame clones appear in the TCRdb table, and some are missing; sequencing was by immunoSEQ multiplex PCR. This table holds some 25,000 clones, around four fifths found once. Per germline, CDR1 LGHNA and CDR2 YNFKEQ. The V gene lost 0 bases and the J gene lost 4 bases, with 13 bases spanning the gap. There are 15 residues in the CDR3. The sequence came from a man younger than 35 with HIV. The specimen was unsorted PBMCs, collected 3 years after starting antiretroviral therapy. The V call is TRBV4-2, the J call TRBJ2-7; D may be TRBD1 (5 bases). The CDR3 protein is CASSQDSSPGYEQYF. CDR3 coding DNA: TGTGCCAGCAGCCAAGATTCCTCACCAGGGTACGAGCAGTACTTC.